The rows below give T cell receptor beta chains drawn from one sample of a study of regulatory T cells in long-lasting Graves disease. TCRdb reanalysed the multiplex PCR reads using MiXCR and keeps one entry per CDR3 protein. The sample lists 200,000 to 250,000 distinct CDR3 sequences; around 18% were seen once. This material consisted of peripheral blood mononuclear cells (PBMCs), taken at new diagnosis, from a patient treated with antithyroid drugs. The receptors come from a female donor with Graves disease. Both conserved end residues are part of each CDR3. Fields, in order: V gene, D gene, clone size, J gene, CDR3 DNA, CDR3 protein. The D gene is left open where the match is weak. For some rows the clone size is stated as once, few or many, or as a class when expanded; others skip it.

v_gene: TRBV28
d_gene: TRBD1
abundance: many
j_gene: TRBJ2-1
CDR3nt: TGTGCCAGCAGTTTTCTCCGGACAGGACCCAATGAGCAGTTCTTC
CDR3aa: CASSFLRTGPNEQFF

v_gene: TRBV19
d_gene: -
abundance: -
j_gene: TRBJ1-5
CDR3nt: TGTGCCAGTAGCAGGAATCAAATTAGCAATCAGCCCCAGCATTTT
CDR3aa: CASSRNQISNQPQHF

v_gene: TRBV28
d_gene: TRBD2
abundance: -
j_gene: TRBJ2-1
CDR3nt: TGTGCCAGCAGTGCCCTCGGACTAGCGGGAAACACCTACAATGAGCAGTTCTTC
CDR3aa: CASSALGLAGNTYNEQFF

v_gene: TRBV13
d_gene: -
abundance: -
j_gene: TRBJ2-7
CDR3nt: TGTGCCAGCAGCTCCCTCAGGGGCGGAGGGTACGAGCAGTACTTC
CDR3aa: CASSSLRGGGYEQYF

v_gene: TRBV3-1
d_gene: -
abundance: many
j_gene: TRBJ1-1
CDR3nt: TGTGCCAGCAGCCAAGAAATACTGAACACTGAAGCTTTCTTT
CDR3aa: CASSQEILNTEAFF

v_gene: TRBV18
d_gene: -
abundance: -
j_gene: TRBJ2-1
CDR3nt: TGTGCCAGCTCACCACCGTCTAGCCGTGAGCAGTTCTTC
CDR3aa: CASSPPSSREQFF

v_gene: TRBV7-9
d_gene: -
abundance: -
j_gene: TRBJ2-1
CDR3nt: TGTGCCAGCAGCTTAGCTGTTGTTGAGCAGTTCTTC
CDR3aa: CASSLAVVEQFF

v_gene: TRBV5-1
d_gene: -
abundance: -
j_gene: TRBJ2-3
CDR3nt: TGCGCCAGCAGCTTGGTGGGAGCTGAAGATACGCAGTGTTTT
CDR3aa: CASSLVGAEDTQCF

v_gene: TRBV12-3/TRBV12-4
d_gene: -
abundance: many
j_gene: TRBJ2-7
CDR3nt: TGTGCCAGCGGGCCGGGGGACACCTACGAGCAGTACTTC
CDR3aa: CASGPGDTYEQYF

v_gene: TRBV19
d_gene: TRBD2
abundance: many
j_gene: TRBJ2-2
CDR3nt: TGTGCCAGTAGTATCAGCGGGATGAACACCGGGGAGCTGTTTTTT
CDR3aa: CASSISGMNTGELFF

v_gene: TRBV20-1
d_gene: TRBD2
abundance: few
j_gene: TRBJ2-1
CDR3nt: TGCAGTGCTAGTGGAGATAGCGGGAGTCGCCTATTCTTC
CDR3aa: CSASGDSGSRLFF

v_gene: TRBV29-1
d_gene: -
abundance: -
j_gene: TRBJ2-7
CDR3nt: TGCAGCGTTTACGGGGGTTACGAGCAGTACTTC
CDR3aa: CSVYGGYEQYF

v_gene: TRBV20-1
d_gene: TRBD2
abundance: many
j_gene: TRBJ2-5
CDR3nt: TGCAGTGCTAGAACGGCGGGCGGGGGGGAGACCCAGTACTTC
CDR3aa: CSARTAGGGETQYF

v_gene: TRBV11-3
d_gene: -
abundance: few
j_gene: TRBJ1-6
CDR3nt: TGTGCCAGCAGCTTAACCGGGGATTCACCCCTCCACTTT
CDR3aa: CASSLTGDSPLHF

v_gene: TRBV6-1
d_gene: TRBD2
abundance: many
j_gene: TRBJ2-5
CDR3nt: TGTGCCAGCAGACCGCGCCCCGGGACTAGCGGGCAAGAGACCCAGTACTTC
CDR3aa: CASRPRPGTSGQETQYF

v_gene: TRBV14
d_gene: -
abundance: many
j_gene: TRBJ1-1
CDR3nt: TGTGCCAGCAGCCCCCTACGGCGTCCAAACACTGAAGCTTTCTTT
CDR3aa: CASSPLRRPNTEAFF

v_gene: TRBV28
d_gene: -
abundance: few
j_gene: TRBJ1-1
CDR3nt: TGTGCCAGCTACCCCCCCGGGGGGGGGCCTGAAGCTTTCTTT
CDR3aa: CASYPPGGGPEAFF

v_gene: TRBV20-1
d_gene: TRBD1
abundance: many
j_gene: TRBJ2-5
CDR3nt: TGCAGTGCTAGGGAACAGGGGATAGAGACCCAGTACTTC
CDR3aa: CSAREQGIETQYF

v_gene: TRBV5-1
d_gene: TRBD1
abundance: many
j_gene: TRBJ1-4
CDR3nt: TGCGCCAGCAGCTCCAACAGGGGTCCTAATGAAAAACTGTTTTTT
CDR3aa: CASSSNRGPNEKLFF

v_gene: TRBV20-1
d_gene: -
abundance: many
j_gene: TRBJ2-5
CDR3nt: TGCAGTGCTGGGTCCTCGTACCAAGAGACCCAGTACTTC
CDR3aa: CSAGSSYQETQYF

v_gene: TRBV24-1
d_gene: -
abundance: few
j_gene: TRBJ2-6
CDR3nt: TGTGCCACCAGTGATGATGGGGGGGCCAACGTCCTGACTTTC
CDR3aa: CATSDDGGANVLTF

v_gene: TRBV24-1
d_gene: -
abundance: many
j_gene: TRBJ2-7
CDR3nt: TGTGCCACCAGTGACCGCTACGAGCAGTACTTC
CDR3aa: CATSDRYEQYF

v_gene: TRBV7-2
d_gene: -
abundance: few
j_gene: TRBJ2-7
CDR3nt: TGTGCCAGCAGCATGACAGATTTCGGCTCCTACGAGCAGTACTTC
CDR3aa: CASSMTDFGSYEQYF

v_gene: TRBV20-1
d_gene: -
abundance: -
j_gene: TRBJ2-6
CDR3nt: TGCAGTGCTCCATTCTCTGGGGCCAACGTCCTGACTTTC
CDR3aa: CSAPFSGANVLTF

v_gene: TRBV20-1
d_gene: -
abundance: many
j_gene: TRBJ2-3
CDR3nt: TGCAGTGCTAGGGACACCCGCACAGATACGCAGTATTTT
CDR3aa: CSARDTRTDTQYF

v_gene: TRBV30
d_gene: -
abundance: many
j_gene: TRBJ1-1
CDR3nt: TGTGCCTGGAGTGGGGTAAACACTGAAGCTTTCTTT
CDR3aa: CAWSGVNTEAFF

v_gene: TRBV11-2
d_gene: TRBD1
abundance: many
j_gene: TRBJ1-1
CDR3nt: TGTGCCAGCAGCCGGAGACGACAGGGAAACACTGAAGCTTTCTTT
CDR3aa: CASSRRRQGNTEAFF

v_gene: TRBV18
d_gene: TRBD1
abundance: many
j_gene: TRBJ1-2
CDR3nt: TGTGCCAGCTCACCATCGACTGGGACAGACTACTATGGCTACACCTTC
CDR3aa: CASSPSTGTDYYGYTF

v_gene: TRBV28
d_gene: TRBD2
abundance: -
j_gene: TRBJ2-1
CDR3nt: TGTGCCAGCAGCTTAGGGCCCCCGGGGGGGGTGGGGTACAATGAGCAGTTCTTC
CDR3aa: CASSLGPPGGVGYNEQFF

v_gene: TRBV24-1
d_gene: -
abundance: many
j_gene: TRBJ1-3
CDR3nt: TGTGCCACCAGTGACAAACCAAACTCTGGAAACACCATATATTTT
CDR3aa: CATSDKPNSGNTIYF

v_gene: TRBV7-3
d_gene: -
abundance: -
j_gene: TRBJ2-1
CDR3nt: TGTGCCAGCAGCTACACTACAGACAATGAGCAGTTCTTC
CDR3aa: CASSYTTDNEQFF

v_gene: TRBV12-3/TRBV12-4
d_gene: -
abundance: many
j_gene: TRBJ1-2
CDR3nt: TGTGCCAGCAGTTCCTTCAGTGATCTTAACTATGGCTACACCTTC
CDR3aa: CASSSFSDLNYGYTF

v_gene: TRBV18
d_gene: TRBD2
abundance: many
j_gene: TRBJ2-7
CDR3nt: TGTGCCAGCTCACCGGGGGGGGACGCCTCCTACGAGCAGTACTTC
CDR3aa: CASSPGGDASYEQYF

v_gene: TRBV2
d_gene: -
abundance: many
j_gene: TRBJ1-1
CDR3nt: TGTGCCAGCATGGCGGATAGGAACACTGAAGCTTTCTTT
CDR3aa: CASMADRNTEAFF

v_gene: TRBV20-1
d_gene: TRBD2
abundance: few
j_gene: TRBJ2-5
CDR3nt: TGCAGTGCTAGAGATTGGGCGGGAGGGGGCTGGGAGACCCAGTACTTC
CDR3aa: CSARDWAGGGWETQYF

v_gene: TRBV20-1
d_gene: TRBD2
abundance: many
j_gene: TRBJ2-3
CDR3nt: TGCAGTGCTAGAGACCCCAAGGGACTAGCGGGAGTCGCTTTTTCGGATACGCAGTATTTT
CDR3aa: CSARDPKGLAGVAFSDTQYF

v_gene: TRBV10-2
d_gene: -
abundance: many
j_gene: TRBJ1-4
CDR3nt: TGCGCCAGCAGTGAGGGGGCGTTTTCTGAACGGGTACGGTTTTTT
CDR3aa: CASSEGAFSERVRFF

v_gene: TRBV18
d_gene: -
abundance: many
j_gene: TRBJ2-5
CDR3nt: TGTGCCAGCTCACCGACACAGGCTCGGGAGACCCAGTACTTC
CDR3aa: CASSPTQARETQYF

v_gene: TRBV27
d_gene: -
abundance: many
j_gene: TRBJ1-6
CDR3nt: TGTGCCAGCAGCTGGGGCGCCAATTCACCCCTCCACTTT
CDR3aa: CASSWGANSPLHF

v_gene: TRBV7-8
d_gene: -
abundance: many
j_gene: TRBJ1-3
CDR3nt: TGTGCCAGCAGCTTAGATCGAGGGACTGGAAACACCATATATTTT
CDR3aa: CASSLDRGTGNTIYF

v_gene: TRBV12-3/TRBV12-4
d_gene: -
abundance: many
j_gene: TRBJ1-1
CDR3nt: TGTGCCAGCAGTTTGGGGGTTGCCACTGAAGCTTTCTTT
CDR3aa: CASSLGVATEAFF

v_gene: TRBV2
d_gene: -
abundance: many
j_gene: TRBJ1-6
CDR3nt: TGTGCCAGCAGTGTCCGAATACCCCTCCACTTT
CDR3aa: CASSVRIPLHF

v_gene: TRBV2
d_gene: -
abundance: -
j_gene: TRBJ2-7
CDR3nt: TGTGCCAGCGAGGGCGGGGTGGCCTACGAGCAGTACTTC
CDR3aa: CASEGGVAYEQYF

v_gene: TRBV7-2
d_gene: -
abundance: many
j_gene: TRBJ1-6
CDR3nt: TGTGCCAGCAGCCAAAGACTGGGGAGTGCCTATAATTCACCCCTCCACTTT
CDR3aa: CASSQRLGSAYNSPLHF

v_gene: TRBV12-5
d_gene: -
abundance: many
j_gene: TRBJ2-1
CDR3nt: TGTGCTAGTGGAGCCGGGACTGAATACAATGAGCAGTTCTTC
CDR3aa: CASGAGTEYNEQFF

v_gene: TRBV19
d_gene: -
abundance: many
j_gene: TRBJ1-3
CDR3nt: TGTGCCAGTAGTATAGATCTAAGCCTCTCTGGAAACACCATATATTTT
CDR3aa: CASSIDLSLSGNTIYF

v_gene: TRBV6-1
d_gene: TRBD1
abundance: many
j_gene: TRBJ1-5
CDR3nt: TGTGCCAGCAGCGGGACAGCCGGTACTCAGCCCCAGCATTTT
CDR3aa: CASSGTAGTQPQHF

v_gene: TRBV28
d_gene: -
abundance: many
j_gene: TRBJ1-5
CDR3nt: TGTGCCAGCAGTTTAAGACAGAGTAGACAGCCCCAGCATTTT
CDR3aa: CASSLRQSRQPQHF

v_gene: TRBV12-3/TRBV12-4
d_gene: TRBD1
abundance: many
j_gene: TRBJ1-2
CDR3nt: TGTGCCAGCAGTTCGGGGACAGGGTATCCTAACTATGGCTACACCTTC
CDR3aa: CASSSGTGYPNYGYTF

v_gene: TRBV6-2/TRBV6-3
d_gene: TRBD2
abundance: many
j_gene: TRBJ2-7
CDR3nt: TGTGCCAGCAGGGGACTAGCTGCCCTCGAGCAGTACTTC
CDR3aa: CASRGLAALEQYF

v_gene: TRBV24-1
d_gene: -
abundance: many
j_gene: TRBJ2-5
CDR3nt: TGTGCCACCAGTGATTTGGAGGGCGGCCAAGAGACCCAGTACTTC
CDR3aa: CATSDLEGGQETQYF

v_gene: TRBV5-4
d_gene: -
abundance: few
j_gene: TRBJ1-2
CDR3nt: TGTGCCAGCAGCCCCGGACACCGTTCCTATGGCTACACCTTC
CDR3aa: CASSPGHRSYGYTF

v_gene: TRBV20-1
d_gene: TRBD2
abundance: -
j_gene: TRBJ2-5
CDR3nt: TGCAGTGCTAGAGATAGGCTAGCGGGGGACGAGACCCAGTACTTC
CDR3aa: CSARDRLAGDETQYF

v_gene: TRBV19
d_gene: -
abundance: few
j_gene: TRBJ2-7
CDR3nt: TGTGCCAGTAGTTCTCTTGGACAATCCTACGAGCAGTACTTC
CDR3aa: CASSSLGQSYEQYF

v_gene: TRBV19
d_gene: TRBD2
abundance: many
j_gene: TRBJ2-7
CDR3nt: TGTGCCAGTTCTCCCCTGACTAGCGGGCCCTCCTACGAGCAGTACTTC
CDR3aa: CASSPLTSGPSYEQYF

v_gene: TRBV6-1
d_gene: -
abundance: many
j_gene: TRBJ2-5
CDR3nt: TGTGCCAGCAGTGAACCGGCAGGGCCAGGGGAGACCCAGTACTTC
CDR3aa: CASSEPAGPGETQYF